This T cell receptor beta chain was captured in a study of cytomegalovirus exposure and HLA in healthy donors. Overall study context: Among the 398 donors who were genotyped, approximately 76% fell in the genetic ancestry cluster that is associated with self-reported Caucasian donors.

General study results and limits: Most CMV-associated TCR beta chains appeared HLA-restricted in a later analysis. Solely CMV serostatus was available to characterize immune exposure.

The V and J ends lost 2 bases and 0 bases, in that order; junction bases with no gene match: 14. Germline values: CDR1 GTSNPN, CDR2 SVGIG (reference sequence). The CDR3 covers 19 residues. In regard to this clone: Its antigen is not known.

All the people who gave samples were healthy bone marrow donors. The primer mix had 60 Vbeta and 13 Jbeta primers. TCRdb keeps only in-frame clones here, not all; method: immunoSEQ multiplex PCR. The sample includes roughly 200,000 clones, 70% to 75% of them seen just once. Sequenced material: PBMCs. The chain couples TRBV30 to TRBJ1-5, with 9 bases lining up with TRBD1. The TCR was taken from a male donor in good health and CMV-seronegative. This CDR3 is CAWSLYSTGGTYSNQPQHF. The CDR3 DNA reads as TGTGCCTGGAGTCTCTATTCGACAGGGGGGACTTATAGCAATCAGCCCCAGCATTTT.